This TCR beta chain emerged from a study of cytomegalovirus exposure and HLA in healthy donors. This clone was observed a few times. The target antigen is unknown. Trimming removed 5 bases from V and 10 bases from J, with 21 bases in between. The CDR3 loop spans 14 amino acids. Germline lookup yields CDR1 SGHVS and CDR2 FNYEAQ. Study observations and caveats: Associated with cytomegalovirus, according to the listing, were some 180 TCR beta chains. TCR beta V- and J-gene trimming, according to a later analysis, was linked to a missense DCLRE1C variant.

Healthy bone marrow donors made up the donors. Researchers ran the PCR with 60 Vbeta and 13 Jbeta primers. Per the study methods: Later reanalysis found 60 million to 90 million unique TCR beta chains, around 9.9 million of them shared. Only in-frame clones appear in the TCRdb table, and some are missing; sequencing was by immunoSEQ multiplex PCR. V, J and clone size reflect that table, while D and trimming were determined from the DNA. The top ten clones hold 1.5% to 2% of a sample with 220,000 or so clones, roughly 70% of them seen once. The J gene is TRBJ2-7, the V gene TRBV7-6; D is perhaps TRBD1 (6 bases). Material for sequencing was PBMCs. This sequence was found in a woman under 40 in good health and CMV-seronegative. CDR3 protein: CASSATTRQAQQYF. The CDR3 DNA reads TGTGCCAGCAGCGCGACTACACGACAGGCCCAACAGTACTTC.